These 2 T cell receptor beta chains were all obtained from the same sample, sequenced in a study of low-dose radiotherapy and immunotherapy resistance in tumors. TCR amplification ran approximately 20 PCR cycles using constant-region and V-primer adapter primers. TCRdb reanalysed the reads using MiXCR and keeps one entry per CDR3 protein. The profile shows roughly 50,000 distinct CDR3 sequences, around a third of them singletons. The time point is: after trial treatment. Treatment specified: LDRT plus nivolumab, ipilimumab, low-dose cyclophosphamide and aspirin (RACIN trial). This sample comprised PBMCs, obtained after low-dose radiotherapy plus immunotherapy. These receptors all come from a male donor with rectosigmoid adenocarcinoma.

A single count supports this clonotype. The chain joins TRBV7-6 to TRBJ2-1; either TRBD1 or TRBD2 may fit D (5 bases each). V was cut by 3 bases and J by 6 bases, with 21 bases left in between. This CDR3 comprises 17 residues. In germline, CDR1 is SGHVS, CDR2 FNYEAQ. The CDR3 protein is CASSLGHGLVTINEQFF. The CDR3 coding sequence is TGTGCCAGCAGCTTGGGGCACGGACTGGTGACGATCAATGAGCAGTTCTTC.

V gene TRBV5-1 combines with J gene TRBJ2-1, with TRBD1 identical over 7 bases. There are 17 residues in the CDR3. CDR1 SGHRS and CDR2 YFSETQ come from the germline V gene. The ends lost 3 bases at V and 8 bases at J; junction bases unmatched: 17. This chain's CDR3 is CASSSYDRAPRGDEQFF. In DNA form, the CDR3 reads TGCGCCAGCAGCTCCTACGACAGGGCACCAAGGGGCGATGAGCAGTTCTTC.